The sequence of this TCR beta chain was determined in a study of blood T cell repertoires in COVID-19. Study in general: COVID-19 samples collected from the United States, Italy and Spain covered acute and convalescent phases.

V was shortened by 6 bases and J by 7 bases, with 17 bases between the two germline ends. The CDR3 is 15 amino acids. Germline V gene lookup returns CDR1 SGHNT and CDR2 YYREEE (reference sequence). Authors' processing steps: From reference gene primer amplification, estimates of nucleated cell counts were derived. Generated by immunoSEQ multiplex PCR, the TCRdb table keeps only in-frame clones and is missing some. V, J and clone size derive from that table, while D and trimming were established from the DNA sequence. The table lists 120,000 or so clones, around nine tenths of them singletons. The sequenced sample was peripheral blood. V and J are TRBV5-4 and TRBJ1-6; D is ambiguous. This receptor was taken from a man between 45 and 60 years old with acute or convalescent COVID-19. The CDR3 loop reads CASTVDGLGNSPLHF. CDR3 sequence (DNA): TGTGCCAGCACCGTGGACGGACTCGGGAATTCACCCCTCCACTTT.